This T cell receptor (beta chain) was sequenced during a study of Graves' ophthalmopathy and Graves' hyperthyroidism. Points from the study as a whole: Blood also carried most expanded thyroid clonotypes exceeding 0.001 frequency.

In its sample, this clonotype was seen many times. Its specificity is unknown. The CDR3 is made up of 13 amino acids. Germline V CDR1 and CDR2: MNHEY, SVGAGI. Trimming pared 6 bases from V and 7 bases from J, leaving 15 bases between. The PBMCs originated from around 10 ml of fresh peripheral blood. Scientists amplified the TCR beta CDR3 regions from RNA transcripts. First-round RT-PCR used HTBI primers; second-round multiplex PCR followed. MiXCR, applied by TCRdb to the multiplex PCR reads, yields one record per CDR3 protein. Of around 400,000 distinct CDR3 sequences in the sample, 15% to 20% were seen once.

The chain combines TRBV6-5 with TRBJ1-1, with D perhaps matching TRBD1 (5 bases). The sample comprised peripheral blood. The TCR originated in a woman younger than 30 with Graves' ophthalmopathy. The CDR3 reads CASRMTAGLEAFF. The CDR3 nucleotides read TGTGCCAGCAGGATGACAGCGGGCCTTGAAGCTTTCTTT.